This T cell receptor beta chain originates from a study of blood T cell repertoires in COVID-19. Study in general: Italy, Spain and the United States were the sources of the convalescent and acute COVID-19 samples.

Under the authors' procedure: The assay estimated nucleated cells by amplifying reference gene primers. The method was immunoSEQ multiplex PCR; TCRdb's version includes in-frame clones alone and lacks a portion of them. V, J and clone size reflect that table, while D and trimming were determined from the DNA. The sample lists 200,000 to 250,000 clones; over 75% were seen once. Participants had their cohort set by participant-reported clinical history. V shed 1 base and J 9 bases; nucleotides not matched to a gene: 4. Germline lookup yields CDR1 KGHSH and CDR2 LQKENI. The CDR3 covers 15 residues. The origin of this receptor is a woman aged 55-70 years who had recovered from COVID-19. The gene calls are TRBV18 and TRBJ1-6, with TRBD1 matching over 9 bases. The sequenced sample was PBMCs or T cells enriched from blood (not recorded which). The CDR3 DNA reads TGTGCCAGCTCACCACGTGGGACAGGGTCTTCACCCCTCCACTTT. As protein: CASSPRGTGSSPLHF.